The 9 T cell receptor beta chains below all came from one sample that was sequenced in a study of blood T cell repertoires in COVID-19 (TCRdb year 2020). Preparation of the library involved the immunoSEQ multiplex PCR assay. As stored in TCRdb, this immuneACCESS dataset retains in-frame rearrangements with V and J assigned. A fraction of the clones does not appear; measured against another copy, unresolved V genes explain less than half of the discrepancy, and the remainder lacks a known reason. The sample data list 150,000 to 200,000 clones, and roughly 90% of these were observed just once. The ten most abundant clones make up 1% to 1.5% of the sample. Sequencing used PBMCs or T cells enriched from blood (not recorded which). The receptor set was obtained from a human donor with acute COVID-19. The donor label of this sample is uncertain.

This chain connects TRBV6-6 to TRBJ1-1; no definite D call. Trimming pared 6 bases from V and 8 bases from J, leaving 25 bases between. The germline V gene has CDR1 MNHNY and CDR2 SVGAGI (reference sequence). This CDR3 is 16 amino acids long. CDR3 DNA: TGTGCCAGCAGCACAAACCCGGGATTGACACCTGGCGAAGCTTTCTTT. Its translation: CASSTNPGLTPGEAFF.

The J gene is TRBJ1-3, the V gene TRBV4-2; D possibly corresponds to TRBD1 (6 bases). The CDR3 runs 15 residues. The germline CDR1 and CDR2 sequences are LGHNA and YNFKEQ. Trimming removed 7 bases from V and 2 bases from J, with 15 bases in between. In nucleotides, the CDR3 is TGTGCCAGCAAGCCAGGGGTATCGGCTGGAAACACCATATATTTT. Translation gives CASKPGVSAGNTIYF.

V and J are TRBV4-1 and TRBJ1-1; TRBD1 is a possible D gene (6 bases). The CDR3 sequence is 14 residues long. V gave up 4 bases and J gave up 0 bases, with 9 bases separating them. The germline gives CDR1 MGHRA, CDR2 YSYEKL. CDR3 coding DNA: TGCGCCAGCAGCCCAGGGGCGGTGAACACTGAAGCTTTCTTT. Its protein is CASSPGAVNTEAFF.

This rearrangement joins TRBV5-4 to TRBJ2-2; 9 bases fit TRBD1. Germline CDR1 reads SGHNT; CDR2 reads YYREEE (reference sequence). This CDR3 comprises 16 residues. Germline trimming cut 4 bases from V and 1 base from J; bases unmatched to any gene: 5. This CDR3 is CASSPTGQGNTGELFF. The DNA for the CDR3 is TGTGCCAGCAGCCCGACGGGACAGGGGAACACCGGGGAGCTGTTTTTT.

The chain has TRBV5-6 and TRBJ2-7, with 8 bases identical to TRBD2. The germline V gene encodes CDR1 SGHDT and CDR2 YYEEEE. The CDR3 consists of 13 residues. J lost 3 bases, V lost 7 bases, and 6 bases had no gene match. The CDR3 sequence: CASHPGGGYEQYF. The DNA for the CDR3 is TGTGCCAGCCACCCGGGGGGGGGCTACGAGCAGTACTTC.

The V call is TRBV29-1, the J call TRBJ1-2; 9 bases line up with TRBD1. Trimming took 7 bases from V and 2 from J; bases not matched to a gene: 8. Germline V lookup: CDR1 SQVTM, CDR2 ANQGSEA. CDR3 length equals 14 residues. The CDR3 spells CSALTGGGNYGYTF. The CDR3 nucleotides are TGCAGCGCCCTGACAGGGGGAGGGAACTATGGCTACACCTTC.

Written as DNA, the CDR3 is TGTGCCAGCAGTAACCGGGGGTCAGGGGGTCTGGTGGAGCAGTTCTTC. Protein product: CASSNRGSGGLVEQFF. The chain couples TRBV2 to TRBJ2-1; D perhaps matches TRBD1 (7 bases). Trimming took 5 bases from V and 10 from J, leaving 24 bases between them. The germline CDR1 and CDR2 sequences are SNHLY and FYNNEI. The CDR3 spans 16 residues.

This clone has more than one count but fewer than ten. V gene TRBV5-1 combines with J gene TRBJ2-1, with TRBD1 matching 9 bases. The CDR3 is 15 amino acids. Germline V CDR1 and CDR2: SGHRS, YFSETQ. The ends lost 5 bases at V and 9 bases at J; junction bases unmatched: 12. DNA for the CDR3: TGCGCCAGCAGTTTACCGGGACAGGGCTCCGCTGAGCAGTTCTTC. This sequence encodes CASSLPGQGSAEQFF. Full variable domain (remainder filled in from reference TRBV5-1 and TRBJ2-1): KAGVTQTPRYLIKTRGQQVTLSCSPISGHRSVSWYQQTPGQGLQFLFEYFSETQRNKGNFPGRFSGRQFSNSRSEMNVSTLELGDSALYLCASSLPGQGSAEQFFGPGTRLTVL.

The chain has TRBV10-1 and TRBJ1-3, with D tentatively TRBD1 (6 bases). Per germline, CDR1 WNHNN and CDR2 SYGVQD (reference sequence). Trimming removed 6 bases at V and 4 bases at J, with 16 bases between. The CDR3 sequence is 15 residues long. CDR3 nucleotides: TGCGCCAGCAGGGAATCCCACAGGGAGGGAAACACCATATATTTT. Its translation is CASRESHREGNTIYF.